This entry lists 3 T cell receptor beta chains sequenced from one sample in a study of cytomegalovirus exposure and HLA in healthy donors. Primers included in the PCR were 60 Vbeta and 13 Jbeta primers. Clones were read by immunoSEQ multiplex PCR, and TCRdb kept only the in-frame ones, dropping some. The table records 150,000 to 200,000 clones, about 77% of them present only once. Sequenced: PBMCs. The receptors here all came from a woman under 40 in good health and CMV-seropositive.

This rearrangement joins TRBV6-5 to TRBJ1-5; no clear D gene. Germline V gives CDR1 MNHEY, CDR2 SVGAGI. CDR3 length: 14 residues. Trimming removed 10 bases from V and 6 bases from J, with 19 bases in between. CDR3 residues: CATALGETSQPQHF. CDR3 DNA sequence: TGTGCCACCGCGCTAGGTGAAACATCTCAGCCCCAGCATTTT.

Of note for this clone: The junction and the germline gene differ at one end; a read error may be behind it. This chain joins TRBV7-9 and TRBJ2-1, with D possibly TRBD2 on 7 matching bases. This CDR3 is 19 amino acids long. Per the germline V gene, CDR1 is SEHNR and CDR2 is FQNEAQ (reference sequence). CDR3: CSSSSAGARPGRSYNEQFF. The CDR3 DNA reads as TGTTCCAGCAGCTCTGCGGGGGCGCGACCAGGGCGGTCCTACAATGAGCAGTTCTTC.

The chain carries TRBV19 and TRBJ1-4; D might be TRBD1 (6 bases). Trimming pared 6 bases from V and 1 base from J, leaving 12 bases between. The length of the CDR3 is 15 residues. CDR1 and CDR2 (germline): LNHDA, SQIVND (reference sequence). CDR3 DNA sequence: TGTGCCAGTAGCCCGAGGGGGGGAACTAATGAAAAACTGTTTTTT. It translates to CASSPRGGTNEKLFF.